The following is a T cell receptor (beta chain) sequence with its context. These data come from a study of immune characterization of retroperitoneal liposarcoma. V was pared by 4 bases and J by 2 bases, with 28 bases between. Per germline, CDR1 MNHEY and CDR2 SVGAGI. The CDR3 is 20 residues long. MiXCR, applied by TCRdb to the PCR reads, yields one record per CDR3 protein. The profile shows thousands of distinct CDR3 sequences, around half of them singletons. This clonotype originated in a male donor with retroperitoneal liposarcoma. The gene calls are TRBV6-5 and TRBJ2-3, with a possible D match to TRBD1 (5 bases). Sequences were obtained from tumor tissue. CDR3 loop: CASSSLQGVLSLPDTDTQYF. The CDR3 DNA is TGTGCCAGCAGTTCCCTCCAGGGTGTGCTGTCTTTACCTGACACAGATACGCAGTATTTT.